A single sample is the source of the 8 T cell receptor beta chains below, sequenced in a study of blood T cell repertoires in COVID-19. Produced via immunoSEQ multiplex PCR; TCRdb's table is partial and in-frame only. The profile shows roughly 250,000 clones, about 88% of them singletons. Specimen: peripheral blood. The source of these receptors is a woman aged 40-49 years who had recovered from COVID-19.

The chain employs TRBV6-1 and TRBJ2-1; 9 bases map to TRBD2. Germline CDR1 and CDR2: MNHNS and SASEGT. V lost 1 base to trimming and J lost 8 bases; unmatched junction nucleotides: 0. The CDR3 consists of 13 residues. The CDR3 DNA reads TGTGCCAGCAGTGAAGGCGGGAGGGATGAGCAGTTCTTC. Protein: CASSEGGRDEQFF.

V is TRBV28 and J is TRBJ1-4; TRBD1 might be the D (6 bases). Germline-derived CDR1 and CDR2 are MDHEN and SYDVKM. The V and J ends lost 5 bases and 4 bases respectively, with 8 bases between them. The CDR3 extends over 13 amino acids. CDR3 protein: CASSRQVNEKLFF. The CDR3 nucleotides read TGTGCCAGCAGTCGACAGGTTAATGAAAAACTGTTTTTT. The whole variable domain, remainder taken from reference TRBV28 and TRBJ1-4, is DVKVTQSSRYLVKRTGEKVFLECVQDMDHENMFWYRQDPGLGLRLIYFSYDVKMKEKGDIPEGYSVSREKKERFSLILESASTNQTSMYLCASSRQVNEKLFFGSGTQLSVL.

The chain has TRBV5-1 and TRBJ2-5, with 11 positions matching TRBD1. The CDR3 extends over 15 amino acids. The V gene end was trimmed by 4 bases and the J gene end by 5 bases; junction bases not matched to a gene: 7. Germline V gene sequence: CDR1 SGHRS, CDR2 YFSETQ. The CDR3 region has the DNA TGCGCCAGCAGCACCGGACAGGGGGCGCGGGAGACCCAGTACTTC. Amino acids: CASSTGQGARETQYF.

The V gene is TRBV6-5, the J gene TRBJ1-2; 10 positions agree with TRBD1. This CDR3 spans 14 amino acids. Trimming removed 8 bases from V and 4 bases from J; junction bases left unmatched: 7. The germline CDR1 and CDR2 sequences are MNHEY and SVGAGI. As DNA, the CDR3 is TGTGCCAGCGGGGGGACAGGGGATGCCTATGGCTACACCTTC. Translation gives CASGGTGDAYGYTF.

J is TRBJ1-1 and V is TRBV23-1; D might be TRBD1 (5 bases). TRBV23-1 is placed among ORFs of uncertain function. V was shortened by 0 bases and J by 5 bases, with 7 bases between the two germline ends. CDR3 length: 13 residues. In DNA, the CDR3 is TGCGCCAGCAGTCAATCTCGGGGGACTGAAGCTTTCTTT. Protein: CASSQSRGTEAFF.

This chain links TRBV19 with TRBJ2-1; tentative D call: TRBD2 (5 bases). Germline CDR1 reads LNHDA; CDR2 reads SQIVND (reference sequence). Deletions cut 4 bases from V and 1 base from J, with 20 bases between. The CDR3 has 18 residues. This CDR3 is CASSNAWVSGNSYNEQFF. DNA of the CDR3: TGTGCCAGTAGTAATGCCTGGGTCAGCGGAAATTCCTACAATGAGCAGTTCTTC.

The chain couples TRBV21-1 to TRBJ1-1; the D call of TRBD1 is as the table states it, not checked on the DNA. TRBV21-1 is termed a pseudogene. The CDR3 consists of 15 residues. The CDR3 sequence is CASMHRGRPADVAFF. The DNA for the CDR3 is TGTGCCAGCATGCACAGGGGGCGACCAGCTGATGTAGCTTTCTTT.

The gene calls are TRBV4-3 and TRBJ2-5; 7 nucleotides agree with TRBD2. CDR3 size: 16 residues. Trimming removed 0 bases from V and 5 bases from J; junction bases left unmatched: 9. Germline V gene data show CDR1 as LGHNA and CDR2 as YSLEER. CDR3 sequence: CASSQDLGLVSETQYF. The DNA for the CDR3 is TGCGCCAGCAGCCAAGATCTAGGACTAGTAAGTGAGACCCAGTACTTC.